The T cell receptor beta chain under discussion was sequenced for a study of neurological immune-mediated disorders. The group of healthy controls was made up of people who were blood bank volunteers in Maryland, USA. Unsorted libraries were prepared from 2 million PBMCs held at -80 C. Germline lookup yields CDR1 DFQATT and CDR2 SNEGSKA (reference sequence). With 3 bases removed from V and 0 bases from J, the gap between germline ends came to 11 bases. The CDR3 extends over 14 amino acids. At least ten counts were recorded for this clonotype. Its antigen is still unknown. TCRdb re-analysed the 5' RACE reads in MiXCR, keeping a single row per CDR3 protein. In the table there are under 40,000 distinct CDR3 sequences, under 9.5% of which are singletons. Study-wide results and limits: Patients with HTLV-1-associated myelopathy had the highest level of TCR clonal expansion, whereas patients with multiple sclerosis had the lowest level, falling beneath the level found in healthy controls. Across subjects, expanded clones had no CDR3 amino acid sequences in common, pointing to private repertoires in all groups.

The sample consisted of PBMCs. The TCR was taken from a woman aged 35 to 49 in good health. The J gene is TRBJ2-5, the V gene TRBV20-1; a weak D match, TRBD1 (6 bases). The CDR3 here is CSASLDRYQETQYF. CDR3 nucleotide sequence: TGCAGTGCTAGTCTCGACAGGTACCAAGAGACCCAGTACTTC.